Listed below are T cell receptor beta chains from one sample, sequenced in a study of control samples from healthy donors and cancer patients. Sequenced by immunoSEQ multiplex PCR; TCRdb stores in-frame clones only, minus some. This sample has about 60,000 clones, with roughly 95% found just once. Sequencing input: blood. These receptors were taken from a woman aged 18-35 years in good health. Each CDR3 is given with its conserved first and last residue. Fields, in order: D gene, V gene, J gene, clone size, CDR3 DNA, CDR3 protein. A D gene is named only where the DNA matches it firmly. Some rows have no size entry. The others give once, few or many, or a class for an expanded clone.

D gene: .
V gene: TRBV28
J gene: TRBJ1-1
clone size: .
CDR3 DNA: TGTGCCAGCAGTTTATGGAGGCTTAACACTGAAGCTTTCTTT
CDR3 protein: CASSLWRLNTEAFF

D gene: .
V gene: TRBV10-3
J gene: TRBJ1-1
clone size: .
CDR3 DNA: TGTGCCATCAGTGAGCTTGGGGGGTTGAGCACTGAAGCTTTCTTT
CDR3 protein: CAISELGGLSTEAFF

D gene: .
V gene: TRBV2
J gene: TRBJ2-1
clone size: .
CDR3 DNA: TGTGCCAGCAGTGGGTTGGGGGGGCGTTTAAATGAGCAGTTCTTC
CDR3 protein: CASSGLGGRLNEQFF

D gene: .
V gene: TRBV6-5
J gene: TRBJ1-6
clone size: .
CDR3 DNA: TGTGCCAGCTCTAGCTCCTATAATTCACCCCTCCACTTT
CDR3 protein: CASSSSYNSPLHF

D gene: .
V gene: TRBV10-3
J gene: TRBJ1-1
clone size: .
CDR3 DNA: TGTGCCATCAGCCCGGACAGCATGAACACTGAAGCTTTCTTT
CDR3 protein: CAISPDSMNTEAFF

D gene: TRBD1
V gene: TRBV19
J gene: TRBJ1-1
clone size: .
CDR3 DNA: TGTGCCAGTAGTATATTAGACCAGGGGGTGAACACTGAAGCTTTCTTT
CDR3 protein: CASSILDQGVNTEAFF

D gene: .
V gene: TRBV9
J gene: TRBJ1-2
clone size: .
CDR3 DNA: TGTGCCAGCAGCGTACGGGGAGAGGGATATGGCTACACCTTC
CDR3 protein: CASSVRGEGYGYTF

D gene: .
V gene: TRBV2
J gene: TRBJ2-2
clone size: .
CDR3 DNA: TGTGCCTCCGCGTCGGGCGCCGGAGCGAACACCGGGGAGCTGTTTTTT
CDR3 protein: CASASGAGANTGELFF

D gene: TRBD1
V gene: TRBV6-5
J gene: TRBJ1-3
clone size: .
CDR3 DNA: TGTGCCAGCAGTCCCGGGACAGGGGGAAACACCATATATTTT
CDR3 protein: CASSPGTGGNTIYF

D gene: .
V gene: TRBV18
J gene: TRBJ1-1
clone size: .
CDR3 DNA: TGTGCCAGCTCACCCGGACAGAACACTGAAGCTTTCTTT
CDR3 protein: CASSPGQNTEAFF

D gene: TRBD1
V gene: TRBV19
J gene: TRBJ1-2
clone size: .
CDR3 DNA: TGTGCCAGTAGTCCGGGGACAGTCTATGGCTACACCTTC
CDR3 protein: CASSPGTVYGYTF

D gene: TRBD2
V gene: TRBV4-2
J gene: TRBJ2-5
clone size: .
CDR3 DNA: TGTGCCAGCGGTGGGTTAGCGGGGGGGGTGTCGACCCAGTACTTC
CDR3 protein: CASGGLAGGVSTQYF

D gene: TRBD1
V gene: TRBV4-1
J gene: TRBJ1-5
clone size: .
CDR3 DNA: TGCGCCAGCAGCCAAGCGGGGACAGGGCCTAATCAGCCCCAGCATTTT
CDR3 protein: CASSQAGTGPNQPQHF

D gene: TRBD1
V gene: TRBV19
J gene: TRBJ1-5
clone size: once
CDR3 DNA: TGTGCCAGTCATCCGGGACAGGGAGGCCCCAATCAGCCCCAGCATTTT
CDR3 protein: CASHPGQGGPNQPQHF

D gene: .
V gene: TRBV11-3
J gene: TRBJ2-2
clone size: .
CDR3 DNA: TGTGCCAGCAGCGTAAACAGTTACTCCACCGGGGAGCTGTTTTTT
CDR3 protein: CASSVNSYSTGELFF

D gene: .
V gene: TRBV6-5
J gene: TRBJ1-1
clone size: .
CDR3 DNA: TGTGCCAGCAGTTACGGAGGGACACTCCCTGAAGCTTTCTTT
CDR3 protein: CASSYGGTLPEAFF